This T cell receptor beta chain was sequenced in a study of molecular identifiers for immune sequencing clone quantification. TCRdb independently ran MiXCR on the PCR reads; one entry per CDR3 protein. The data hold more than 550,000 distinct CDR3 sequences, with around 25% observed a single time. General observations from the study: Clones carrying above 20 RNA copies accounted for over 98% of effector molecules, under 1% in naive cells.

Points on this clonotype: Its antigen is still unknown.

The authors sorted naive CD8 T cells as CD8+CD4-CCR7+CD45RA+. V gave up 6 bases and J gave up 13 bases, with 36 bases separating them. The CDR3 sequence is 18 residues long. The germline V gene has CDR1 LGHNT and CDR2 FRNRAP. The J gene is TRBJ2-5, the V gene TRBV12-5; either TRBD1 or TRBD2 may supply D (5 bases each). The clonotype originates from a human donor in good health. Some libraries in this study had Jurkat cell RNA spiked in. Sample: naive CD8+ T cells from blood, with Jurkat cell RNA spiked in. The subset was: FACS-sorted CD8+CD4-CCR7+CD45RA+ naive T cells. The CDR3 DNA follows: TGTGCTAGTGGGTTACCAGAGAGTCCCCGAGGGGTCCAAGCGCCCCCGTACTTC. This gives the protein CASGLPESPRGVQAPPYF.